A selection of T cell receptor beta chains follows, all from one sample in a study of beta chain features in type 1 diabetes. Clones were read by immunoSEQ multiplex PCR, and TCRdb kept only the in-frame ones, dropping some. The sample has hundreds of thousands of clones; around an eighth are singletons. Sequencing was carried out using naive CD4+ T cells from blood. Receptors originate from a man between 18 and 35 years old in good health. Each CDR3 is given without its conserved first and last residue.

j_call v_call cdr3_aa
TRBJ1-6 TRBV28 ASRTGNSPLH
TRBJ2-3 TRBV5-5 ASNNFADSSADTQY
TRBJ2-7 TRBV28 ASSPLTRQPYGEQY
TRBJ2-2 TRBV11-1 ASSHLRQGSGELF
TRBJ2-5 TRBV4-3 ASSGTGGRETQY
TRBJ1-2 TRBV6-1 ASSDSFLTNYGYT
TRBJ1-1 TRBV9 ASTHTDLNTEAF
TRBJ2-1 TRBV9 ASSVDEAYYNEQF
TRBJ2-1 TRBV7-3 ASSLITSGNEQF
TRBJ2-3 TRBV25-1 ASSRGADTQY
TRBJ2-7 TRBV15 ATSGTGTETYEQY
TRBJ1-1 TRBV18 ASFTSGGNTEAF
TRBJ2-2 TRBV29-1 SVLNWIGGANTGELF
TRBJ1-2 TRBV5-1 ASSLGRGDYGYT
TRBJ2-3 TRBV30 AWSVIRSASGSTDTQY
TRBJ2-7 TRBV4-3 ASSQFGAGQGISYEQY
TRBJ1-2 TRBV27 ASSSLTGGNYGYT
TRBJ2-7 TRBV18 ASSPKGDRVNEQY
TRBJ1-6 TRBV30 AWSVQIIYNSPLH
TRBJ2-2 TRBV7-9 ASRAVRGSNTGELF
TRBJ1-5 TRBV19 ASSGDREKPQH
TRBJ2-3 TRBV11-1 ASSLFSRWRDLGNTQY
TRBJ1-1 TRBV2 ASTAGTGIETEAF
TRBJ2-3 TRBV19 ASSIHTSSTDTQY
TRBJ1-1 TRBV6-6 ASSYSRTGGVRF
TRBJ2-1 TRBV6-5 ASSYVPGRGHEQF
TRBJ2-1 TRBV11-3 ASSPGGAADNEQF
TRBJ2-2 TRBV7-2 ASSLRAGVRGTGELF
TRBJ2-3 TRBV20-1 SALAGDTQY
TRBJ2-5 TRBV7-2 ASSWTVGQETQY
TRBJ2-3 TRBV27 ASSAGGDTDTQY
TRBJ2-5 TRBV5-1 ASSSIGTGQETQY
TRBJ2-5 TRBV28 ASSLASGRQTQY
TRBJ2-7 TRBV25-1 ASSEGQRRTYEQY